This TCR beta chain was captured by sequencing in a study of long-term antiretroviral therapy in people with HIV. Study findings and constraints: The range of CDR3 lengths in HIV repertoires proved narrower than that found in controls.

Survey-level immunoSEQ v3.0 assays were run. Per sample, sequencing targeted about 40,000-50,000 T-cell genomes. Measured with immunoSEQ multiplex PCR; TCRdb has only the in-frame clones, and not every one. The sample lists some 15,000 clones, roughly 85% occurring once. This CDR3 comprises 11 residues. CDR1 is SGHRS and CDR2 is YFSETQ in the germline V gene. Everyone in the study who had HIV was treated in the United States. Remarks on this clone: Its antigen is currently unknown. Relative to the germline gene, one junction end is altered; a read error may explain this.

The clonotype originates from a woman aged 40 to 55 with HIV. The chain combines TRBV5-1 with TRBJ2-1; D is ambiguous. Sample: unsorted PBMCs, taken 1.8 years before starting antiretroviral therapy. For the CDR3, the DNA is TGCGCCAGCAGCTTGGGGAATGAGCACCTCTTC. Residues: CASSLGNEHLF.